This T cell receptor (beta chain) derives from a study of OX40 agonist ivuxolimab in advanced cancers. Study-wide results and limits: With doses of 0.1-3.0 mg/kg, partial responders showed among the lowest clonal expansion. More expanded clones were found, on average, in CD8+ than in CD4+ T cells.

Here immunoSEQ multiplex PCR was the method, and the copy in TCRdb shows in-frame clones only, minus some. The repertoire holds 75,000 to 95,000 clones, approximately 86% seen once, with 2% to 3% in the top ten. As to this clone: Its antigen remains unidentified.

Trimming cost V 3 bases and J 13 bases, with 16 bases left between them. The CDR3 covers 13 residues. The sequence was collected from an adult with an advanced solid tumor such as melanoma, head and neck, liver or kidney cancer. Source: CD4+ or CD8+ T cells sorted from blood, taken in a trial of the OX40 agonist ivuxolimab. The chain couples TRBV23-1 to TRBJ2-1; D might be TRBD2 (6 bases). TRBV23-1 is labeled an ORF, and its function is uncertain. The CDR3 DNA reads TGCGCCAGCAGTCACCGGCCGGGACTTGGTCAGTTCTTC. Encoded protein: CASSHRPGLGQFF.